The next 5 T cell receptor beta chains were all read from a single sample in a study of T cell responses to AZD1222 COVID-19 vaccine. Here immunoSEQ multiplex PCR was the method, and the copy in TCRdb shows in-frame clones only, minus some. The sample consists of roughly 120,000 clones, roughly 84% of them appearing once. The sequencing here drew on peripheral blood, taken on day 0 of AZD1222 vaccination. These receptors were obtained from an adult in good health.

The chain recombines TRBV14 with TRBJ2-7; 9 bases match TRBD2. CDR3 length: 14 amino acids. Germline CDR1 reads SGHDN; CDR2 reads FVKESK. Trimming removed 5 bases from V and 2 bases from J; junction bases left unmatched: 4. The CDR3 DNA reads as TGTGCCAGCAGCTCGAAGCGGGGGGCCTACGAGCAGTACTTC. Translated: CASSSKRGAYEQYF.

V and J are TRBV6-6 and TRBJ1-2, with a weak D call TRBD1 (5 bases). From germline, CDR1 is MNHNY and CDR2 SVGAGI (reference sequence). This CDR3 comprises 13 residues. Trimming cost V 11 bases and J 5 bases, with 18 bases left between them. The CDR3: CAGHTFGGYGYTF. The CDR3 DNA sequence: TGTGCCGGGCATACTTTCGGGGGGTATGGCTACACCTTC.

The J gene is TRBJ1-5, the V gene TRBV15; 7 positions match TRBD1. V dropped 9 bases and J dropped 0; count of bases not matched to a gene: 8. This CDR3 is built from 15 residues. Per the germline V gene, CDR1 is LNHNV and CDR2 is YYDKDF (reference sequence). CDR3 in DNA: TGTGCCACACAACAGGGGAAGGCTAGCAATCAGCCCCAGCATTTT. This gives the protein CATQQGKASNQPQHF.

The V and J genes are TRBV10-1 and TRBJ2-7, with 9 bases aligning to TRBD2. Per germline, CDR1 WNHNN and CDR2 SYGVQD (reference sequence). J was trimmed by 2 bases and V by 6 bases; bases with no gene match: 5. This CDR3 region has 14 residues. The CDR3 here is CASSPSGGTYEQYF. CDR3 DNA sequence: TGCGCCAGCAGCCCCAGCGGGGGGACCTACGAGCAGTACTTC.

This sequence joins TRBV7-9 and TRBJ1-6, with 7 bases lining up with TRBD1. The germline CDR1 and CDR2 sequences are SEHNR and FQNEAQ (reference sequence). CDR3 length equals 16 residues. V shed 4 bases, J shed 8 bases, and the junction held 11 bases outside the gene matches. For the CDR3, the DNA is TGTGCCAGCAGCTCCCGACAGGGTCGAGATTATTCACCCCTCCACTTT. Amino acid sequence: CASSSRQGRDYSPLHF.